The next 22 T cell receptor beta chains were all read from a single sample in a study of blood T cell repertoires in COVID-19. Sequencing used immunoSEQ multiplex PCR; TCRdb keeps in-frame clones, though not all of them. Among about 180,000 clones listed, 86% were seen once. Sequencing was carried out using peripheral blood. Source of these receptors: a man aged 45 to 65 with active or convalescent COVID-19.

V gene TRBV19 combines with J gene TRBJ2-1, with 7 bases that match TRBD2. Germline V gives CDR1 LNHDA, CDR2 SQIVND (reference sequence). J lost 3 bases, V lost 8 bases, and 7 bases had no gene match. This CDR3 comprises 14 residues. The CDR3 bases are TGTGCCAGTCAACTAGCGAGCGGCTACAATGAGCAGTTCTTC. Residues: CASQLASGYNEQFF.

The chain links TRBV7-9 to TRBJ2-7; 8 bases are a match to TRBD1. The germline V gene has CDR1 SEHNR and CDR2 FQNEAQ (reference sequence). This CDR3 is built from 14 residues. Unmatched junction bases numbered 10, after V lost 5 bases and J lost 7 bases. As DNA, the CDR3 is TGTGCCAGCAGCCCCCGACAGGGGTTTTGGGAGCAGTACTTC. It encodes CASSPRQGFWEQYF.

This chain links TRBV12-3 or TRBV12-4 with TRBJ1-2; D is unclear. V was pared by 2 bases and J by 7 bases, with 11 bases between. The CDR3 has 13 residues. Here the CDR3 DNA reads TGTGCCAGCAGTTTAATTGGGGAGGCTGGCTACACCTTC. This codes for CASSLIGEAGYTF.

V and J are TRBV3-1 (or the pseudogene TRBV3-2) and TRBJ1-6, with unresolved D. Trimming removed 5 bases at V and 10 bases at J, with 21 bases between. Germline loops: CDR1 LGHDT, CDR2 YNNKEL (reference sequence). This CDR3 spans 16 amino acids. The CDR3 DNA reads as TGTGCCAGCAGCTCCCGGCAGAGTTTGAGGAGCTCACCCCTCCACTTT. It codes for CASSSRQSLRSSPLHF.

Details on this clone: Other nucleotide sequences in the sample specify the same CDR3. This chain connects TRBV2 to TRBJ2-7; 9 bases fit TRBD2. Germline trimming cut 3 bases from V and 1 base from J; bases unmatched to any gene: 4. Germline V CDR1 and CDR2: SNHLY, FYNNEI. The CDR3 extends over 15 amino acids. In nucleotides, the CDR3 is TGTGCCAGCAGTGAGACTAGCGGTTCTTCCTACGAGCAGTACTTC. Encoded protein: CASSETSGSSYEQYF.

The chain joins TRBV6-4 to TRBJ2-1; 7 bases are a match to TRBD2. J was trimmed by 10 bases and V by 4 bases; bases with no gene match: 16. In germline, CDR1 is MRHNA, CDR2 SNTAGT. This CDR3 contains 16 residues. The CDR3 loop reads CASSVTGTTTFSEQFF. CDR3 in DNA: TGTGCCAGCAGTGTGACCGGGACTACGACCTTCTCGGAGCAGTTCTTC.

This clone has more than one count but fewer than ten. V and J are TRBV4-1 and TRBJ2-5; 12 nucleotides line up with TRBD2. With V trimmed by 2 bases and J by 5 bases, 9 bases remained unmatched. Germline CDR1 reads MGHRA; CDR2 reads YSYEKL. This CDR3 region has 17 residues. CDR3 nucleotides: TGCGCCAGCAGCCAATCCCCCACTACTAGCGGGGGGGAGACCCAGTACTTC. It encodes CASSQSPTTSGGETQYF.

The chain couples TRBV6-5 to TRBJ1-2; D is possibly TRBD1 (6 bases). Germline lookup yields CDR1 MNHEY and CDR2 SVGAGI. The CDR3 loop spans 15 amino acids. V lost 1 base and J 10 bases, leaving 19 bases between the germline ends. This chain's CDR3 is CASSYLDSRAVVYTF. CDR3 sequence (DNA): TGTGCCAGCAGTTACTTGGACAGTCGCGCTGTAGTCTACACCTTC.

The V call is TRBV24-1, the J call TRBJ1-2; 7 bases fit TRBD1. The germline V gene encodes CDR1 KGHDR and CDR2 SFDVKD. The V and J ends lost 9 bases and 3 bases, in that order; junction bases with no gene match: 3. CDR3 length equals 12 residues. The CDR3 here is CATGQGDYGYTF. In DNA, the CDR3 is TGTGCCACCGGTCAGGGGGACTATGGCTACACCTTC.

The V and J genes are TRBV7-2 and TRBJ2-1; TRBD2 agrees at 10 bases. The CDR3 contains 19 residues. J gave up 4 bases and V 1 base, and 13 bases lay outside the gene matches. In germline, CDR1 is SGHTA, CDR2 FQGNSA. The CDR3 sequence is CASSLEGRSSGRWYNEQFF. In DNA form, the CDR3 reads TGTGCCAGCAGCTTAGAGGGTCGGTCTAGCGGGAGATGGTACAATGAGCAGTTCTTC.

The rearrangement links TRBV3-1 (or the pseudogene TRBV3-2) to TRBJ1-5; 7 nucleotides agree with TRBD1. The V gene's germline CDR1 is LGHDT and CDR2 YNNKEL (reference sequence). Trimming cost V 3 bases and J 0 bases; bases outside gene matches: 2. CDR3 size: 15 residues. The CDR3 DNA reads TGTGCCAGCAGCCAGGGACAGACTAGCAATCAGCCCCAGCATTTT. Its translation: CASSQGQTSNQPQHF.

The chain links TRBV5-4 to TRBJ1-1, with a possible D match to TRBD1 (5 bases). This CDR3 is built from 13 residues. Trimming removed 2 bases from V and 4 bases from J, with 9 bases in between. In germline, CDR1 is SGHNT, CDR2 YYREEE (reference sequence). This CDR3 reads CASSFSGVTEAFF. DNA for the CDR3: TGTGCCAGCAGCTTCTCGGGGGTCACTGAAGCTTTCTTT.

This chain links TRBV29-1 with TRBJ1-1; D gene unclear. CDR3 size: 11 residues. Between the trimmed V and J ends, which lost 6 bases and 4 bases, there was a span of 9 bases. CDR1 and CDR2 (germline): SQVTM, ANQGSEA. The CDR3 DNA reads as TGCAGCGTCAATCGGGGCACTGAAGCTTTCTTT. Its protein product is CSVNRGTEAFF.

This chain connects TRBV11-3 to TRBJ1-2; unclear D gene. The CDR3 consists of 12 residues. Trimming pared 5 bases from V and 5 bases from J, leaving 9 bases between. Germline V gene lookup returns CDR1 SGHNT and CDR2 YENEEA. The chain's CDR3 is CASSRGVYGYTF. As DNA, the CDR3 is TGTGCCAGCAGCCGGGGTGTATATGGCTACACCTTC.

This clone was seen more than once but under ten times. CDR3 in amino acids: CASSLVGSGNEKLFF. As DNA, the CDR3 is TGCGCCAGCAGCTTGGTCGGCTCAGGAAACGAAAAACTGTTTTTT. This chain links TRBV5-1 with TRBJ1-4, with D unresolved. Trimming stripped 0 bases from V and 8 bases from J, with 14 bases between. The CDR3 totals 15 residues. Germline V gene data show CDR1 as SGHRS and CDR2 as YFSETQ.

This clone was seen once. This sequence joins TRBV25-1 and TRBJ2-5, with a weak D call TRBD2 (7 bases). V dropped 3 bases and J dropped 7 bases, with 24 bases sitting between them. This CDR3 has 17 amino acids. From germline, CDR1 is MGHDK and CDR2 SYGVNS. CDR3 region: CASSEFVQGGGRGTQYF. In DNA form, the CDR3 reads TGTGCCAGCAGTGAGTTCGTACAGGGCGGGGGTCGGGGGACCCAGTACTTC.

V is TRBV4-3 and J is TRBJ1-6; no clear D. Between the trimmed V and J ends, which lost 3 bases and 1 base, there was a span of 7 bases. The germline gives CDR1 LGHNA, CDR2 YSLEER. The CDR3 has 15 amino acids. Written as DNA, the CDR3 is TGCGCCAGCAGCCAGTTCAGTTCCTATAATTCACCCCTCCACTTT. It yields the protein CASSQFSSYNSPLHF.

This clone turned up a few times. The chain links TRBV5-1 to TRBJ2-7, with a weak D call TRBD2 (5 bases). The germline V gene has CDR1 SGHRS and CDR2 YFSETQ. CDR3 size: 15 residues. The V end lost 4 bases, the J end lost 5 bases, and 19 bases lay between the germline ends. CDR3 amino acids: CASSVEGERVHEQYF. The CDR3 coding sequence is TGCGCCAGCAGCGTCGAGGGCGAGAGAGTCCACGAGCAGTACTTC.

This chain links TRBV6-1 with TRBJ1-1, with D possibly TRBD1 on 5 matching bases. Germline lookup yields CDR1 MNHNS and CDR2 SASEGT. Trimming pared 2 bases from V and 1 base from J, leaving 14 bases between. This CDR3 is 16 amino acids long. The CDR3 bases are TGTGCCAGCAGTGAACCCCTAGGAGGGGAGAACACTGAAGCTTTCTTT. This sequence encodes CASSEPLGGENTEAFF.

The rearrangement joins TRBV4-3 to TRBJ1-2; perhaps TRBD1 as D (5 bases). V lost 0 bases, J lost 7 bases, and 12 bases lay in between. CDR3 length: 14 residues. Germline V CDR1 and CDR2: LGHNA, YSLEER. The chain's CDR3 is CASSQEGRRGGYTF. The CDR3 nucleotides are TGCGCCAGCAGCCAAGAGGGGCGAAGGGGTGGCTACACCTTC.

The chain recombines TRBV18 with TRBJ2-2; TRBD2 matches 7 bases. Germline V gives CDR1 KGHSH, CDR2 LQKENI. V lost 4 bases, J lost 1 base, and 3 bases stayed unmatched. The CDR3 extends over 15 amino acids. The CDR3 loop is CASSREGRNTGELFF. Here the CDR3 DNA reads TGTGCCAGCTCACGGGAGGGGAGGAACACCGGGGAGCTGTTTTTT.

This sequence joins TRBV18 and TRBJ1-4; possibly TRBD1 for D (5 bases). Germline V CDR1 and CDR2: KGHSH, LQKENI. Trimming shortened V by 5 bases and J by 3 bases, and 16 bases separated the two germline ends. CDR3 length: 16 residues. CDR3 in amino acids: CASSARRPGSNEKLFF. CDR3 DNA sequence: TGTGCCAGCTCAGCACGACGGCCAGGGTCTAATGAAAAACTGTTTTTT.